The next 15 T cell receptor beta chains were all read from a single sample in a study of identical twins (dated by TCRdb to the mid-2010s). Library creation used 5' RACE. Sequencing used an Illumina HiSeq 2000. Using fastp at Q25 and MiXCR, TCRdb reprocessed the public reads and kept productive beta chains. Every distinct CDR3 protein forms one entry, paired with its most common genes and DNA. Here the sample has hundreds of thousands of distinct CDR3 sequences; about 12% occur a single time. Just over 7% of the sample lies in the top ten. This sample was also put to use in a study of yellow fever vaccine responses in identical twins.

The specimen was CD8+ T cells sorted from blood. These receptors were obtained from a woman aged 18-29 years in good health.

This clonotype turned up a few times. The CDR3: CASSLDAVPSYNEQFF. CDR3 DNA: TGTGCCAGCAGCTTAGATGCGGTCCCTTCCTACAATGAGCAGTTCTTC. The chain recombines TRBV11-2 with TRBJ2-1; D is unresolved. Germline CDR1 reads SGHAT; CDR2 reads FQNNGV. V was cut by 0 bases and J by 1 base, with 10 bases left in between. The CDR3 contains 16 residues.

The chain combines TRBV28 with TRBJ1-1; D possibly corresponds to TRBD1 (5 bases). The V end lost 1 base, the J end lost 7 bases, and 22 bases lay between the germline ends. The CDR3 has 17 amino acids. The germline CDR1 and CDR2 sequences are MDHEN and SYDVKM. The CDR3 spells CASSLFRGRDLSVEAFF. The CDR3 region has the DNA TGTGCCAGCAGTTTATTTAGGGGCAGGGACCTGAGTGTTGAAGCTTTCTTT. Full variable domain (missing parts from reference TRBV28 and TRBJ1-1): DVKVTQSSRYLVKRTGEKVFLECVQDMDHENMFWYRQDPGLGLRLIYFSYDVKMKEKGDIPEGYSVSREKKERFSLILESASTNQTSMYLCASSLFRGRDLSVEAFFGQGTRLTVV.

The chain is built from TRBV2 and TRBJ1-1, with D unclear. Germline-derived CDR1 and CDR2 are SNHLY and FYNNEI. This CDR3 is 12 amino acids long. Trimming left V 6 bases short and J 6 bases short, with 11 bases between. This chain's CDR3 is CASSAPGPEAFF. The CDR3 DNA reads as TGTGCCAGCAGCGCCCCGGGCCCTGAAGCTTTCTTT. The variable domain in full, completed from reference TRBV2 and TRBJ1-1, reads EPEVTQTPSHQVTQMGQEVILRCVPISNHLYFYWYRQILGQKVEFLVSFYNNEISEKSEIFDDQFSVERPDGSNFTLKIRSTKLEDSAMYFCASSAPGPEAFFGQGTRLTVV.

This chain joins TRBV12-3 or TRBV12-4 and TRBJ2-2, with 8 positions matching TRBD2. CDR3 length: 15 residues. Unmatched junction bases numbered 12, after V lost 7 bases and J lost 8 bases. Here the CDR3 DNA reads TGTGCCAGCACCGACTGGCGGGAGGAACTTGGGGAGCTGTTTTTT. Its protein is CASTDWREELGELFF.

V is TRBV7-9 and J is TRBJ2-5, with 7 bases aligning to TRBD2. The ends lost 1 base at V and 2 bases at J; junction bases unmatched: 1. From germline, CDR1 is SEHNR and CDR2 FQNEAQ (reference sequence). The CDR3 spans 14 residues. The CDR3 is CASSLEGGQETQYF. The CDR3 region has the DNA TGTGCCAGCAGCTTAGAGGGAGGGCAAGAGACCCAGTACTTC.

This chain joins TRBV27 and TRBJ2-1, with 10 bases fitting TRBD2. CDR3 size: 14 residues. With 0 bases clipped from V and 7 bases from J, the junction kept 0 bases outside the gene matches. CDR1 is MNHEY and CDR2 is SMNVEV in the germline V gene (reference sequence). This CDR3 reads CASSLSLAGNEQFF. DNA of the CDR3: TGTGCCAGCAGTTTATCACTAGCGGGGAATGAGCAGTTCTTC.

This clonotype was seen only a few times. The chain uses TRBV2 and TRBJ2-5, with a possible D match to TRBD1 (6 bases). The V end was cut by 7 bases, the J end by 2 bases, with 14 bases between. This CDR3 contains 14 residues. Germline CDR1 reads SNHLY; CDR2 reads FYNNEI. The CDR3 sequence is CASIRQDLQETQYF. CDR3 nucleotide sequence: TGTGCCAGCATCAGACAGGATCTTCAAGAGACCCAGTACTTC.

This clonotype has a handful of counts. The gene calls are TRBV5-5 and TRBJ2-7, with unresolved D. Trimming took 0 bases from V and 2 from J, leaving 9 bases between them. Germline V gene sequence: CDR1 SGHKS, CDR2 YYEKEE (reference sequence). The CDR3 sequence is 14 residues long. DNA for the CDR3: TGTGCCAGCAGCTTGGGGGTCCTCGCCTACGAGCAGTACGTC. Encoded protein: CASSLGVLAYEQYV.

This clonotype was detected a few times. CDR3 in DNA: TGTGCCACCAGTGAGGAAAGGACAAGGTGTATTAGCAATCAGCCCCAGCATTTT. This codes for CATSEERTRCISNQPQHF. The chain has TRBV24-1 and TRBJ1-5, with D possibly being TRBD1 (5 bases). The CDR3 sequence is 18 residues long. Per the germline V gene, CDR1 is KGHDR and CDR2 is SFDVKD. Trimming cost V 4 bases and J 0 bases, with 18 bases left between them.

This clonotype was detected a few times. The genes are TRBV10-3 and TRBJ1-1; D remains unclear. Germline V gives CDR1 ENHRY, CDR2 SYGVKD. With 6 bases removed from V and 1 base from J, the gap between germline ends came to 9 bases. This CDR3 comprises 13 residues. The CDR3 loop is CAISGNRNTEAFF. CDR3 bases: TGTGCCATCAGCGGAAATCGGAACACTGAAGCTTTCTTT.

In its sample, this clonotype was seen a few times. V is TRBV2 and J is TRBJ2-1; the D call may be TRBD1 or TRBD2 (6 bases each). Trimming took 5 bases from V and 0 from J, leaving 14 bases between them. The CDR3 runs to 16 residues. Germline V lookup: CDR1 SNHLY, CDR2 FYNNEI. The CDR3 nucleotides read TGTGCCAGCAGTTCCATAGCGGACAGCTCCTACAATGAGCAGTTCTTC. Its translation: CASSSIADSSYNEQFF. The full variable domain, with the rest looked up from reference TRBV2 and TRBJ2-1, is EPEVTQTPSHQVTQMGQEVILRCVPISNHLYFYWYRQILGQKVEFLVSFYNNEISEKSEIFDDQFSVERPDGSNFTLKIRSTKLEDSAMYFCASSSIADSSYNEQFFGPGTRLTVL.

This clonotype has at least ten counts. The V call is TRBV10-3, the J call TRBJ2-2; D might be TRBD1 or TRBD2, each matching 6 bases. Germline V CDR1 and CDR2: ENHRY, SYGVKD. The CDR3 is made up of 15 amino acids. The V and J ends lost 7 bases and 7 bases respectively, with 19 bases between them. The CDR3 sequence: CAINLRDTVDGELFF. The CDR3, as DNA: TGTGCCATCAATTTGCGGGACACCGTGGACGGGGAGCTGTTTTTT.

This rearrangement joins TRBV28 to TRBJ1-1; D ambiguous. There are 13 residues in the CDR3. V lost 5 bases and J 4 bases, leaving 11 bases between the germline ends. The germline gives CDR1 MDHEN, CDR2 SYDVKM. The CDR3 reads CASSPSYSTEAFF. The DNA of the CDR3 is TGTGCCAGCAGTCCCTCCTATAGCACTGAAGCTTTCTTT.

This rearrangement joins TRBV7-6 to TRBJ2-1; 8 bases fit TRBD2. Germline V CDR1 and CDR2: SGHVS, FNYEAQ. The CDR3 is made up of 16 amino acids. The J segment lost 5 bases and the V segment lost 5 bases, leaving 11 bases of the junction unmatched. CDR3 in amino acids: CASSLKSGRANNEQFF. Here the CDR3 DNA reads TGTGCCAGCAGCCTAAAAAGCGGGAGAGCTAACAATGAGCAGTTCTTC. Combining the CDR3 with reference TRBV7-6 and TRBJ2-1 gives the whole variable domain GAGVSQSPRYKVTKRGQDVALRCDPISGHVSLYWYRQALGQGPEFLTYFNYEAQQDKSGLPNDRFSAERPEGSISTLTIQRTEQRDSAMYRCASSLKSGRANNEQFFGPGTRLTVL.

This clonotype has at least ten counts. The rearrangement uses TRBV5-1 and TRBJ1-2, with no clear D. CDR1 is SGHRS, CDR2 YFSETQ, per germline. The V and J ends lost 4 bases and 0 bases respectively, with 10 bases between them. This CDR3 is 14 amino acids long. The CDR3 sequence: CASSLGPANYGYTF. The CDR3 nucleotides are TGCGCCAGCAGCCTAGGGCCCGCTAACTATGGCTACACCTTC. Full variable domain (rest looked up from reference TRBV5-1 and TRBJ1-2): KAGVTQTPRYLIKTRGQQVTLSCSPISGHRSVSWYQQTPGQGLQFLFEYFSETQRNKGNFPGRFSGRQFSNSRSEMNVSTLELGDSALYLCASSLGPANYGYTFGSGTRLTVV.